The T cell receptor beta chain described here comes from a study of T cell responses to AZD1222 COVID-19 vaccine. Study results and limitations: Reports say nearly half of spike-specific TCRs go after unmutated variant regions. Regions 160-218 and 743-854 dominated among vaccine-associated CD4 TCRs spanning spike.

The assay was immunoSEQ multiplex PCR, and TCRdb's table has in-frame clones only and misses some. The sample has around 100,000 clones; less than 85% are singletons. Regarding this clone: Its target is unknown.

The CDR3 is made up of 17 amino acids. Trimming removed 1 base from V and 2 bases from J, with 15 bases in between. CDR1 and CDR2 (germline): SGHTA, FQGTGA. The source was peripheral blood, collected 28 days after the second AZD1222 dose. V is TRBV7-3 and J is TRBJ2-1; tentatively, D is TRBD1 (6 bases). The TCR comes from an adult who received the AZD1222 COVID-19 vaccine. The CDR3, as DNA: TGTGCCAGCAGCTTAAGTGCCAGGACAGACACCTACAATGAGCAGTTCTTC. Translation gives CASSLSARTDTYNEQFF.